The clone carrying this T cell receptor beta chain was recorded at least ten times. What it binds is unknown. The record originates from a study of read filtering for tumor transcriptome and immune sequencing. Findings and limits, study-wide: About 81.9% of IR-seq clonotypes had a single read, yet these held roughly 3.7% of reads.

This library used roughly 370 ng RNA and molecular barcoded adaptors spanning alpha/delta and beta/gamma chains. One entry per CDR3 protein results from TCRdb running MiXCR on the reads. The table records around 48,000 distinct CDR3 sequences, roughly a fifth of them present only once. Germline trimming cut 0 bases from V and 4 bases from J; bases unmatched to any gene: 8. The CDR3 consists of 16 residues. Sequenced sample: a population of CD138-negative cells sorted from bone marrow. This receptor was identified in a donor aged 40 or older with multiple myeloma. V usage is TRBV12-3 or TRBV12-4 and J usage is TRBJ1-1; TRBD1 matches 7 bases. CDR3 sequence (DNA): TGTGCCAGCAGTTTAGCCCACACAGGGGTTTCCACTGAAGCTTTCTTT. Encoded protein: CASSLAHTGVSTEAFF.